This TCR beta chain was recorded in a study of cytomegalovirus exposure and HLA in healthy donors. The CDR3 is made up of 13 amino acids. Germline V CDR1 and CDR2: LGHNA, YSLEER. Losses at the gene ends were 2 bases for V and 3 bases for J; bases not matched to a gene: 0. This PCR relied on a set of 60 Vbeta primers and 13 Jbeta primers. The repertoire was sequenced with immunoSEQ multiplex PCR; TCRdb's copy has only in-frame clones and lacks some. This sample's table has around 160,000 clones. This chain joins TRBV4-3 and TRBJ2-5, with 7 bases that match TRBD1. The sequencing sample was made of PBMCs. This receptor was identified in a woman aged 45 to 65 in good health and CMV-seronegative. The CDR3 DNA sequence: TGCGCCAGCAGCCAAACAGGGGAAGAGACCCAGTACTTC. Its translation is CASSQTGEETQYF.